Each of the 27 T cell receptor beta chains below was sequenced from the same sample in a study of beta chain features in type 1 diabetes. The entirety of the isolated RNA underwent reverse transcription, so expressed TCRB transcripts were sequenced. Here immunoSEQ multiplex PCR was the method, and the copy in TCRdb shows in-frame clones only, minus some. The sample shows 60,000 or so clones, roughly three fifths of them seen only once. Material: Tregs from blood. The receptors shown here come from a woman younger than 35 in good health.

The chain combines TRBV18 with TRBJ1-3; maybe TRBD1 (5 bases). Germline values: CDR1 KGHSH, CDR2 LQKENI. The CDR3 extends over 16 amino acids. V lost 2 bases and J lost 0, with 11 bases in between. The CDR3 protein is CASSPVRGLSGNTIYF. The CDR3 DNA sequence: TGTGCCAGCTCACCAGTACGGGGACTCTCTGGAAACACCATATATTTT.

The V gene is TRBV2, the J gene TRBJ1-5; D gene ambiguous. This CDR3 is 13 amino acids long. V was shortened by 8 bases and J by 2 bases, with 10 bases between the two germline ends. Germline CDR1 is SNHLY and CDR2 is FYNNEI. DNA of the CDR3: TGTGCCAGCCAAGTGTCGGGCAATCAGCCCCAGCATTTT. It translates to CASQVSGNQPQHF.

The chain has TRBV27 and TRBJ1-1; 10 positions match TRBD1. The CDR3 is made up of 14 amino acids. Germline loops: CDR1 MNHEY, CDR2 SMNVEV (reference sequence). Trimming cost V 3 bases and J 4 bases; bases outside gene matches: 2. CDR3 residues: CASSFRDRGTEAFF. The CDR3 DNA reads TGTGCCAGCAGTTTTCGGGACAGGGGCACTGAAGCTTTCTTT.

The chain recombines TRBV5-1 with TRBJ2-1; 10 nucleotides match TRBD2. V shed 3 bases, J shed 9 bases, and the junction held 6 bases outside the gene matches. From germline, CDR1 is SGHRS and CDR2 YFSETQ. This CDR3 has 14 residues. The CDR3 DNA sequence: TGCGCCAGCAGCTCCTCGGGACTAGCGCGTGAGCAGTTCTTC. Residues: CASSSSGLAREQFF.

This clone was seen a single time. The chain has TRBV30 and TRBJ1-6, with D maybe TRBD1 (5 bases). Trimming stripped 1 base from V and 6 bases from J, with 13 bases between. Germline V CDR1 and CDR2: GTSNPN, SVGIG (reference sequence). The CDR3 consists of 15 residues. The CDR3 protein is CAWSDRWQGNSPLHF. CDR3 nucleotides: TGTGCCTGGAGTGACCGGTGGCAGGGTAATTCACCCCTCCACTTT.

V and J are TRBV6-1 and TRBJ1-5; TRBD1 matches 10 bases. V was pared by 7 bases and J by 4 bases, with 7 bases of the junction left unmatched. The CDR3 is 15 amino acids. The germline gives CDR1 MNHNS, CDR2 SASEGT. CDR3 in amino acids: CASIPGDRGNQPQHF. CDR3 in DNA: TGTGCCAGCATTCCCGGGGACAGGGGAAATCAGCCCCAGCATTTT.

The CDR3: CASSQSGRPLSGYTF. The CDR3 nucleotides are TGCGCCAGCAGTCAATCGGGCAGGCCCCTCTCTGGCTACACCTTC. This sequence joins TRBV23-1 and TRBJ1-2; D remains ambiguous. Being an ORF, TRBV23-1 has a function that is uncertain. V lost 0 bases, J lost 7 bases, and 15 bases lay in between. The CDR3 covers 15 residues.

V and J are TRBV7-2 and TRBJ2-1; D perhaps matches TRBD2 (6 bases). This CDR3 has 16 amino acids. The germline V gene encodes CDR1 SGHTA and CDR2 FQGNSA. V was clipped by 1 base and J by 9 bases, with 19 bases between them. DNA for the CDR3: TGTGCCAGCAGCTTAGTCGGCGGGAACGGGATGAGTGAGCAGTTCTTC. Its translation is CASSLVGGNGMSEQFF.

This rearrangement joins TRBV5-1 to TRBJ1-1; no firm D call. The V and J ends lost 4 bases and 0 bases respectively, with 7 bases between them. The CDR3 has 13 residues. Germline values: CDR1 SGHRS, CDR2 YFSETQ. The DNA for the CDR3 is TGCGCCAGCAGCCCACAGATGAACACTGAAGCTTTCTTT. Encoded protein: CASSPQMNTEAFF.

This rearrangement joins TRBV14 to TRBJ1-4; D unresolved. The V end lost 2 bases, the J end lost 6 bases, and 10 bases lay between the germline ends. The CDR3 spans 14 residues. CDR1 and CDR2 (germline): SGHDN, FVKESK. The CDR3 is CASSQLGRDEKLFF. DNA for the CDR3: TGTGCCAGCAGCCAACTGGGGAGGGATGAAAAACTGTTTTTT.

J is TRBJ2-7 and V is TRBV6-6; the match to TRBD2 covers 9 bases. Germline values: CDR1 MNHNY, CDR2 SVGAGI (reference sequence). This CDR3 region has 14 residues. The V gene end was trimmed by 7 bases and the J gene end by 3 bases; junction bases not matched to a gene: 7. CDR3 nucleotides: TGTGCCAGCACCGAAGCGGGAGGTGGCTACGAGCAGTACTTC. Amino acids: CASTEAGGGYEQYF.

This clone has more than one count but fewer than ten. The chain recombines TRBV29-1 with TRBJ2-7; 9 bases agree with TRBD1. The germline CDR1 and CDR2 sequences are SQVTM and ANQGSEA. The CDR3 totals 12 residues. V was pared by 4 bases and J by 4 bases, with 2 bases of the junction left unmatched. The DNA for the CDR3 is TGCAGCGTTGTCGACAGGGGGTACGAGCAGTACTTC. Translating it yields CSVVDRGYEQYF.

The DNA of the CDR3 is TGCGCCAGCAGCTTGGATCCGGGTTACGGCGGAAACACCATATATTTT. This sequence encodes CASSLDPGYGGNTIYF. V usage is TRBV5-1 and J usage is TRBJ1-3; D gene uncertain. Germline CDR1 SGHRS, CDR2 YFSETQ. Trimming took off 0 bases at V and 4 bases at J, with 14 bases between the two ends. This CDR3 region has 16 residues.

This clone was seen a few times. This chain uses TRBV7-9 with TRBJ2-5, with TRBD1 matching 7 bases. Trimming cost V 5 bases and J 2 bases; bases outside gene matches: 8. CDR3 size: 15 residues. The germline V gene encodes CDR1 SEHNR and CDR2 FQNEAQ (reference sequence). CDR3 nucleotides: TGTGCCAGCAGCACACGGAGGACAGGTCAAGAGACCCAGTACTTC. Translation: CASSTRRTGQETQYF.

CDR3 DNA: TGCGCCAGCAGCCTGGACAGGGTCAATCAGCCCCAGCATTTT. Translating it yields CASSLDRVNQPQHF. The chain has TRBV4-3 and TRBJ1-5; TRBD1 matches at 8 bases. The CDR3 length is 14 residues. V shed 4 bases, J shed 3 bases, and the junction held 2 bases outside the gene matches. Germline V CDR1 and CDR2: LGHNA, YSLEER.

The chain uses TRBV15 and TRBJ2-5; 9 bases map to TRBD1. Germline CDR1 reads LNHNV; CDR2 reads YYDKDF (reference sequence). This CDR3 comprises 14 residues. V shed 0 bases and J 5 bases; nucleotides not matched to a gene: 1. DNA of the CDR3: TGTGCCACCAGCAGAGACACAGGGGGCGAGACCCAGTACTTC. Protein product: CATSRDTGGETQYF.

The chain is built from TRBV7-9 and TRBJ1-1; D may be TRBD1 (5 bases). Germline CDR1 reads SEHNR; CDR2 reads FQNEAQ (reference sequence). This CDR3 is built from 14 residues. V shed 6 bases and J shed 0 bases, with 11 bases lying between them. The CDR3 loop is CASSLGGLNTEAFF. CDR3 DNA sequence: TGTGCCAGCAGTCTCGGGGGGTTGAACACTGAAGCTTTCTTT. The full variable domain, completed using reference TRBV7-9 and TRBJ1-1, is DTGVSQNPRHKITKRGQNVTFRCDPISEHNRLYWYRQTLGQGPEFLTYFQNEAQLEKSRLLSDRFSAERPKGSFSTLEIQRTEQGDSAMYLCASSLGGLNTEAFFGQGTRLTVV.

The rearrangement uses TRBV19 and TRBJ2-1; TRBD2 agrees at 11 bases. Germline CDR1 reads LNHDA; CDR2 reads SQIVND (reference sequence). Trimming took 4 bases from V and 8 from J; bases not matched to a gene: 10. The CDR3 runs 16 residues. CDR3: CASSREIAGGRDEQFF. CDR3 in DNA: TGTGCCAGTAGTAGGGAAATAGCGGGAGGGCGGGATGAGCAGTTCTTC.

The V and J genes are TRBV6-6 and TRBJ1-1, with TRBD1 matching over 9 bases. CDR3 size: 15 residues. Germline-derived CDR1 and CDR2 are MNHNY and SVGAGI (reference sequence). J gave up 13 bases and V 0 bases, and 12 bases lay outside the gene matches. CDR3 in DNA: TGTGCCAGCAGTTACTCGACCGACGGGACAGGGAACCTTTTCTTT. Its protein product is CASSYSTDGTGNLFF.

The CDR3 spells CASSFQGNSNQPQHF. CDR3 nucleotide sequence: TGTGCCAGCAGCTTCCAGGGTAATAGCAATCAGCCCCAGCATTTT. V is TRBV7-2 and J is TRBJ1-5; a possible D gene is TRBD1 (5 bases). The CDR3 is 15 amino acids. Germline lookup yields CDR1 SGHTA and CDR2 FQGNSA. The V end was cut by 3 bases, the J end by 0 bases, with 9 bases between.

This clone has more than one count but fewer than ten. The rearrangement uses TRBV2 and TRBJ2-7; 7 bases match TRBD2. CDR1 is SNHLY and CDR2 is FYNNEI in the germline V gene. V gave up 8 bases and J gave up 6 bases; unmatched junction bases: 4. The CDR3 runs 11 residues. The CDR3 loop is CASRGEGEQYF. The CDR3 DNA reads TGTGCCAGCCGAGGGGAGGGCGAGCAGTACTTC. Full variable domain (outside the CDR3, taken from reference TRBV2 and TRBJ2-7): EPEVTQTPSHQVTQMGQEVILRCVPISNHLYFYWYRQILGQKVEFLVSFYNNEISEKSEIFDDQFSVERPDGSNFTLKIRSTKLEDSAMYFCASRGEGEQYFGPGTRLTVT.

This clone was picked up a small number of times. This chain uses TRBV6-1 with TRBJ2-1; 11 nucleotides line up with TRBD2. The J segment lost 7 bases and the V segment lost 4 bases, leaving 6 bases of the junction unmatched. Per germline, CDR1 MNHNS and CDR2 SASEGT. This CDR3 is built from 15 residues. This CDR3 reads CASSASSGRINEQFF. DNA of the CDR3: TGTGCCAGCAGTGCTTCTAGCGGGAGGATTAATGAGCAGTTCTTC.

This clone was detected a few times. The chain couples TRBV18 to TRBJ1-1; no reliable D call. The CDR3 has 14 amino acids. The germline V gene encodes CDR1 KGHSH and CDR2 LQKENI. The ends were cut back, 2 bases at V and 5 bases at J, with 12 bases in the middle. In DNA form, the CDR3 reads TGTGCCAGCTCACCAGGGGAGGGAGGTACTGAAGCTTTCTTT. Translation gives CASSPGEGGTEAFF.

The CDR3 DNA is TGCGCCAGCAGCGTTCAGGGGAGAGAGACCCAGTACTTC. This codes for CASSVQGRETQYF. The rearrangement links TRBV5-1 to TRBJ2-5; possibly TRBD1 for D (6 bases). V lost 4 bases, J lost 4 bases, and 11 bases lay in between. Looked up from germline, CDR1 is SGHRS and CDR2 is YFSETQ. This CDR3 is 13 amino acids long.

The V gene is TRBV25-1, the J gene TRBJ2-1; 8 bases are a match to TRBD2. The length of the CDR3 is 13 residues. Germline V lookup: CDR1 MGHDK, CDR2 SYGVNS. The ends lost 5 bases at V and 9 bases at J; junction bases unmatched: 6. CDR3 sequence (DNA): TGTGCCAGCAGTTGGTCTCGGGAGGGTGAGCAGTTCTTC. This codes for CASSWSREGEQFF.

The V gene is TRBV6-1, the J gene TRBJ2-7; D might be TRBD2 (6 bases). The V gene's germline CDR1 is MNHNS and CDR2 SASEGT. There are 13 residues in the CDR3. V dropped 5 bases and J dropped 2 bases, with 10 bases sitting between them. CDR3 amino acids: CASSPPGAYEQYF. CDR3 nucleotides: TGTGCCAGCAGTCCCCCGGGAGCCTACGAGCAGTACTTC.

The rearrangement joins TRBV5-6 to TRBJ2-7; 7 nucleotides align to TRBD1. Germline V lookup: CDR1 SGHDT, CDR2 YYEEEE. The CDR3 runs 12 residues. The ends lost 6 bases at V and 3 bases at J; junction bases unmatched: 3. The CDR3 spells CASTRTGYEQYF. CDR3 sequence (DNA): TGTGCCAGCACCCGGACAGGCTACGAGCAGTACTTC.